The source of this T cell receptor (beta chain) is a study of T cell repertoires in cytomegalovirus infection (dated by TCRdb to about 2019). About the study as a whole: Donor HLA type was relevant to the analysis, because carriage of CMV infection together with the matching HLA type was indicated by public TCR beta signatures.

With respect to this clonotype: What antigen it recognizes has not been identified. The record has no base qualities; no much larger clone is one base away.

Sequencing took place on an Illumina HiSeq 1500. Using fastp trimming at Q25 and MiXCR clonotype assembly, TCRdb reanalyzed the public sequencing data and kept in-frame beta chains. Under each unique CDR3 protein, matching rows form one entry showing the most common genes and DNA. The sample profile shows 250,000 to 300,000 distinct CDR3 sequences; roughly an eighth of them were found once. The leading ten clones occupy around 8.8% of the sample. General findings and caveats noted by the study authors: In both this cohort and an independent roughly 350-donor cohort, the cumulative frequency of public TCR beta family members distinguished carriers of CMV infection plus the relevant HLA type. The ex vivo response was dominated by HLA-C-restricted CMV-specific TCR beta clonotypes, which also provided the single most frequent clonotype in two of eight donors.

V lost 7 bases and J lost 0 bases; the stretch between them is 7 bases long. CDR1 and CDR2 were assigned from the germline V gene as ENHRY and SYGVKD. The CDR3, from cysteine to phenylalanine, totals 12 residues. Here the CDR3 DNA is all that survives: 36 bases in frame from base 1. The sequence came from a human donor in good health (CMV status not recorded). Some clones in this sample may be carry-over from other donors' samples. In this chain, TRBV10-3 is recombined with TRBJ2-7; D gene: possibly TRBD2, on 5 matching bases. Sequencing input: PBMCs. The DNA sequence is TGTGCCATCACCGGGAACTCCTACGAGCAGTACTTC. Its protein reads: CAITGNSYEQYF.